This T cell receptor (beta chain) was captured in a study of identical twins. A single record per CDR3 protein comes from TCRdb applying MiXCR to the 5' RACE reads. The table has some 440,000 distinct CDR3 sequences, 20% to 25% seen once; the top ten hold about 2.7%. The table lists this clonotype with a few counts. Antigen unknown. Overall study results and limits: The study found weaker excess twin sharing in beta out-of-frame sequences.

Germline V gene data show CDR1 as SEHNR and CDR2 as FQNEAQ (reference sequence). The CDR3 totals 15 residues. The V and J ends lost 1 base and 7 bases respectively, with 14 bases between them. This same sample was also part of a study on T cells expressing NK-cell markers. That source notes: These clonotypes, the leaders elsewhere, also led the CD3+CD56-NKG2C+ fraction in several donors.

The gene calls are TRBV7-9 and TRBJ2-1; D uncertain. Material for sequencing was CD4+ T cells sorted from blood. This TCR derives from a woman between 18 and 29 years old in good health. The CDR3 region has the DNA TGTGCCAGCAGCTTAGGGCGGCCGGAAGGGAATGAGCAGTTCTTC. This sequence encodes CASSLGRPEGNEQFF.